Detailed here is one T cell receptor (beta chain). The data belong to a study of control samples from healthy donors and cancer patients. Per germline, CDR1 LGHNA and CDR2 YSLEER. CDR3 length: 16 amino acids. Deletions cut 0 bases from V and 0 bases from J, with 6 bases between. The table came from immunoSEQ multiplex PCR; TCRdb's copy has only in-frame clones and leaves some out. This sample has approximately 52,000 clones, with 87% found just once. The sample taken for sequencing was PBMCs. The sequence was collected from a man in his 60s with head and neck cancer. The V gene is TRBV4-3, the J gene TRBJ1-6; D unclear. CDR3: CASSQDTSSYNSPLHF. In nucleotides, the CDR3 is TGCGCCAGCAGCCAAGATACAAGCTCCTATAATTCACCCCTCCACTTT.